The rows below give T cell receptor beta chains drawn from one sample of a study of type 1 regulatory T cells. TCRdb re-analysed the reads in MiXCR, keeping a single row per CDR3 protein. The sample carries 25,000 or so distinct CDR3 sequences, roughly 72% recorded once. These receptors have no identified antigens. The sequenced sample consisted of cultured T cells, either the whole culture or a sorted T cell fraction (not recorded which). These receptors all stem from a human donor in good health. Each CDR3 is given with its conserved first and last residue. A D gene is named only where the DNA matches it firmly. The listing skips clone size in some rows; elsewhere it reads once, few, many or a size class.

v_call: TRBV20-1; j_call: TRBJ2-7; d_call: -; clone_size: -; cdr3_aa: CSASMRGQRVF; cdr3_nt: TGCAGTGCTAGTATGCGGGGGCAAAGAGTCTTC
v_call: TRBV11-3; j_call: TRBJ2-2; d_call: TRBD1; clone_size: once; cdr3_aa: CASTLRGQVTGELFF; cdr3_nt: TGTGCCAGCACCCTAAGAGGACAGGTTACCGGGGAGCTGTTTTTT
v_call: TRBV5-1; j_call: TRBJ2-1; d_call: TRBD2; clone_size: -; cdr3_aa: CASRTAGGPTNEQFF; cdr3_nt: TGCGCCAGCAGAACAGCGGGGGGGCCTACGAATGAGCAGTTCTTC
v_call: TRBV11-2; j_call: TRBJ2-7; d_call: -; clone_size: -; cdr3_aa: CASSLTQYEQYF; cdr3_nt: TGTGCCAGCAGCTTAACCCAATACGAGCAGTACTTC
v_call: TRBV3-1; j_call: TRBJ2-1; d_call: -; clone_size: -; cdr3_aa: CASSQSSGTGEQFF; cdr3_nt: TGTGCCAGCAGCCAATCGTCGGGGACGGGTGAGCAGTTCTTC
v_call: TRBV5-1; j_call: TRBJ2-3; d_call: TRBD2; clone_size: medium-sized; cdr3_aa: CASSLAELAGGRTQYF; cdr3_nt: TGCGCCAGCAGCTTGGCGGAACTAGCGGGGGGAAGGACGCAGTATTTT
v_call: TRBV24-1; j_call: TRBJ1-5; d_call: -; clone_size: few; cdr3_aa: CATSDLHRIDSNQPQHF; cdr3_nt: TGTGCCACCAGTGATTTGCACCGAATCGATAGCAATCAGCCCCAGCATTTT
v_call: TRBV20-1; j_call: TRBJ2-5; d_call: TRBD2; clone_size: -; cdr3_aa: CSARQGGGTQYF; cdr3_nt: TGCAGTGCTAGGCAAGGCGGGGGGACCCAGTACTTC
v_call: TRBV4-2; j_call: TRBJ2-7; d_call: -; clone_size: -; cdr3_aa: CASSQRWGDEQYF; cdr3_nt: TGTGCCAGCAGCCAAAGATGGGGGGACGAGCAGTACTTC
v_call: TRBV12-3/TRBV12-4; j_call: TRBJ2-1; d_call: -; clone_size: -; cdr3_aa: CASSLPGVRGYNEQFF; cdr3_nt: TGTGCCAGCAGTCTACCCGGGGTGCGTGGTTACAATGAGCAGTTCTTC
v_call: TRBV2; j_call: TRBJ2-1; d_call: -; clone_size: -; cdr3_aa: CASGGDGGGRNEQFF; cdr3_nt: TGTGCCAGCGGGGGGGATGGAGGGGGTCGCAATGAGCAGTTCTTC
v_call: TRBV4-3; j_call: TRBJ2-3; d_call: TRBD2; clone_size: -; cdr3_aa: CASSQEWASGVTDTQYF; cdr3_nt: TGCGCCAGCAGCCAAGAATGGGCTAGCGGGGTCACAGATACGCAGTATTTT
v_call: TRBV12-3/TRBV12-4; j_call: TRBJ2-5; d_call: TRBD1; clone_size: -; cdr3_aa: CASSAPWDRMTQYF; cdr3_nt: TGTGCCAGCAGTGCCCCCTGGGACAGGATGACCCAGTACTTC
v_call: TRBV3-1; j_call: TRBJ2-5; d_call: TRBD2; clone_size: -; cdr3_aa: CASSRRLAGNRETQYF; cdr3_nt: TGTGCCAGCAGCCGCCGACTAGCGGGGAATCGAGAGACCCAGTACTTC
v_call: TRBV6-2/TRBV6-3; j_call: TRBJ2-1; d_call: -; clone_size: -; cdr3_aa: CASSSTENEQFF; cdr3_nt: TGTGCCAGCAGTTCTACAGAAAATGAGCAGTTCTTC
v_call: TRBV20-1; j_call: TRBJ2-1; d_call: TRBD1; clone_size: -; cdr3_aa: CSATTGGGYNEQFF; cdr3_nt: TGCAGTGCTACGACAGGGGGCGGCTACAATGAGCAGTTCTTC
v_call: TRBV19; j_call: TRBJ1-2; d_call: TRBD1; clone_size: -; cdr3_aa: CASSMLTGGANYGYTF; cdr3_nt: TGTGCCAGTAGTATGTTAACAGGGGGCGCTAACTATGGCTACACCTTC
v_call: TRBV5-4; j_call: TRBJ1-2; d_call: -; clone_size: -; cdr3_aa: CASSLQGGYGYTF; cdr3_nt: TGTGCCAGCAGTCTACAGGGCGGCTATGGCTACACCTTC